This TCR beta chain comes out of a study of T cell responses to AZD1222 COVID-19 vaccine. General study findings and limits: Regions 160-218 and 743-854 dominated among vaccine-associated CD4 TCRs spanning spike. Clonal diversity may have been underestimated, and the donors were mostly white British, with more females than males.

Profiling relied on immunoSEQ multiplex PCR, and the TCRdb table lists in-frame clones only, not all of them. In the table there are some 150,000 clones, approximately 85% of which are singletons. On this clone itself: The antigen is unknown.

Germline V gene lookup returns CDR1 SGHAT and CDR2 FQNNGV. CDR3 length: 15 amino acids. Trimming removed 5 bases from V and 7 bases from J, with 21 bases in between. The TCR was taken from an adult who received the MenACWY meningococcal vaccine as a control. The chain couples TRBV11-2 to TRBJ2-7, with a weak D call TRBD1 (5 bases). Here the sequenced sample was peripheral blood, taken 28 days after the second dose of the MenACWY control vaccine. This chain's CDR3 is CASSPDSQGRLEQYF. The CDR3 coding sequence is TGTGCCAGCAGCCCCGACTCGCAGGGTAGGTTGGAGCAGTACTTC.